This T cell receptor (beta chain) was recorded in a study of blood T cell repertoires in COVID-19. At the level of the study: The samples span acute and convalescent COVID-19 from the United States, Italy and Spain. Sample material is recorded as cDNA or gDNA derived from T cells, B-cell-depleted T cells, or PBMCs.

Germline CDR1 reads SGHDT; CDR2 reads YYEEEE. The CDR3 has 13 amino acids. V was trimmed by 3 bases and J by 3 bases, leaving 9 bases between them. In the original workflow: Amplification from reference gene primers served as the basis for estimated nucleated cell counts. Here immunoSEQ multiplex PCR was the method, and the copy in TCRdb shows in-frame clones only, minus some. The D gene and trimming were derived from the DNA, and the V and J assignments and clone size from that table. The sample shows about 260,000 clones, approximately 90% of them seen only once. The chain recombines TRBV5-6 with TRBJ1-2; no firm D call. The sequenced sample was peripheral blood. This clonotype was obtained from a woman aged 35 to 49 with acute or convalescent COVID-19. As DNA, the CDR3 is TGTGCCAGCAGCTCAGCGTTGGACTATGGCTACACCTTC. Protein product: CASSSALDYGYTF. The full variable domain, completed using reference TRBV5-6 and TRBJ1-2, is DAGVTQSPTHLIKTRGQQVTLRCSPKSGHDTVSWYQQALGQGPQFIFQYYEEEERQRGNFPDRFSGHQFPNYSSELNVNALLLGDSALYLCASSSALDYGYTFGSGTRLTVV.